These 7 T cell receptor beta chains were all obtained from the same sample, sequenced in a study of shared clonotypes between healthy human individuals. TCRdb's copy holds only in-frame clones and misses some; the assay was immunoSEQ multiplex PCR. The data show around 1,100,000 clones, around 77% seen once. Sequenced sample: memory CD4+ T cells from PBMCs. The subset: CD45RA-negative fraction. Receptors originate from a man between 18 and 29 years old in good health. Some clones in this sample may be carry-over from other donors' samples.

Comments on this clone: This same CDR3 is encoded by further DNA sequences in the sample. The chain couples TRBV7-3 to TRBJ2-1, with 8 bases identical to TRBD2. The trim removed 2 bases at V and 6 bases at J, leaving 6 bases unmatched. Germline CDR1 reads SGHTA; CDR2 reads FQGTGA. CDR3 length: 15 amino acids. The CDR3 spells CASSLGLAGVNEQFF. The CDR3 coding sequence is TGTGCCAGCAGCTTAGGTCTAGCGGGTGTCAATGAGCAGTTCTTC.

V usage is TRBV6-6 and J usage is TRBJ1-2, with a possible D match to TRBD1 (5 bases). V lost 4 bases, J lost 8 bases, and 17 bases lay in between. CDR1 is MNHNY and CDR2 is SVGAGI in the germline V gene (reference sequence). The CDR3 has 14 amino acids. The CDR3 bases are TGTGCCAGCAGTTTCCCTGAAGGGGCCGGGGGCTACACCTTC. Encoded protein: CASSFPEGAGGYTF.

CDR3 region: CASSPNRPSGGASGAFF. The CDR3 region has the DNA TGTGCCAGCTCACCGAATCGTCCCTCCGGCGGGGCATCAGGAGCTTTCTTT. The chain is built from TRBV18 and TRBJ1-1; TRBD1 is a possible D gene (5 bases). The CDR3 has 17 amino acids. CDR1 and CDR2 (germline): KGHSH, LQKENI. The V and J ends lost 3 bases and 10 bases respectively, with 27 bases between them.

The chain links TRBV7-8 to TRBJ1-2; 8 nucleotides line up with TRBD1. The V segment lost 4 bases and the J segment 9 bases; nucleotides outside the gene matches: 7. The length of the CDR3 is 13 residues. Per germline, CDR1 SGHVS and CDR2 FQNEAQ. The CDR3 nucleotides read TGTGCCAGCAGCTCCGGACAGGGATGGAGCTACACCTTC. Translation gives CASSSGQGWSYTF.

The chain uses TRBV5-6 and TRBJ2-3, with TRBD2 matching over 9 bases. CDR1 is SGHDT, CDR2 YYEEEE, per germline. With V trimmed by 0 bases and J by 0 bases, 2 bases remained unmatched. This CDR3 is built from 16 residues. The CDR3 DNA sequence: TGTGCCAGCAGCTTGGGACTAGCGGCTAGCACAGATACGCAGTATTTT. This sequence encodes CASSLGLAASTDTQYF.

CDR3 bases: TGTGCCAGCAGCTTGAATTTCCCCCACGAGCAGTACTTC. It encodes CASSLNFPHEQYF. The gene calls are TRBV28 and TRBJ2-7; D is uncertain. Germline CDR1 and CDR2: MDHEN and SYDVKM. Between the trimmed V and J ends, which lost 6 bases and 5 bases, there was a span of 14 bases. This CDR3 is built from 13 residues.

The V call is TRBV5-4, the J call TRBJ2-7; TRBD2 might be the D (9 bases). V lost 4 bases and J lost 5, with 31 bases in between. Germline assignment: CDR1 SGHNT and CDR2 YYREEE (reference sequence). The CDR3 runs to 19 residues. The CDR3 DNA follows: TGTGCCAGCAGCCCAAGGGCAGGGGGCGCAAAAGGACTAGCGAACGAGCAGTACTTC. It specifies CASSPRAGGAKGLANEQYF.